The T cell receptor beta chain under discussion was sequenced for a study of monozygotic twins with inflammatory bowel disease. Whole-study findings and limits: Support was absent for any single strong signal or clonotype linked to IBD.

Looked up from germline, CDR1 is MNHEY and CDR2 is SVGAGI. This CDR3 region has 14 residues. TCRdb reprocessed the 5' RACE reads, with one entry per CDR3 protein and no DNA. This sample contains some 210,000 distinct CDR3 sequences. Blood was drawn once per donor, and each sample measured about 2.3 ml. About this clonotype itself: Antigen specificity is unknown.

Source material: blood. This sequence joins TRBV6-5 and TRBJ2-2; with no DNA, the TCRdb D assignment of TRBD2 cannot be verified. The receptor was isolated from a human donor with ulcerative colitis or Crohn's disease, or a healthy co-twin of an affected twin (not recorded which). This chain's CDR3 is CASTWEVDTGELFF.